The sequence of this T cell receptor beta chain was determined in a study of shared clonotypes between healthy human individuals. Overall study results and limits: Sampling covered blood only; tissue repertoires likely differ.

This table comes from immunoSEQ multiplex PCR, and its TCRdb copy is limited to in-frame clones, with some not included. Of some 2,500,000 clones listed, about nine tenths are singletons. This CDR3 spans 16 amino acids. V shed 3 bases and J 4 bases; nucleotides not matched to a gene: 7. Germline-derived CDR1 and CDR2 are LNHDA and SQIVND (reference sequence). Donors comprised healthy HIV-negative adults lacking recent acute infections or vaccinations. The sample holds one count of this clone. Its cognate antigen is unknown. The sequenced sample consisted of naive CD4+ T cells from PBMCs. The sample's subset: CD45RA+ positively selected. The receptor comes from a man younger than 35 in good health. Some clones in this sample may be carry-over from other donors' samples. The genes are TRBV19 and TRBJ2-5, with 11 nucleotides matching TRBD2. The CDR3 sequence is CASSIGVAGGRETQYF. The CDR3 DNA is TGTGCCAGTAGTATTGGGGTAGCGGGAGGGCGAGAGACCCAGTACTTC.